This T cell receptor beta chain was sequenced for a study of cytomegalovirus exposure and HLA in healthy donors. Overall study findings and caveats: Most TCR sequences proved rare, with some public TCRs found in many donors. In all likelihood, a cluster of highly shared sequence variants was a sequencing artifact. CMV antigen specificity was confirmed in vitro for a few CMV-associated chains.

Primers: 60 Vbeta forward and 13 Jbeta reverse. The repertoire was sequenced with immunoSEQ multiplex PCR; TCRdb's copy has only in-frame clones and lacks some. The top ten clones hold 1% of a sample with roughly 130,000 clones, 80% of them seen once. The V gene end was trimmed by 3 bases and the J gene end by 4 bases; junction bases not matched to a gene: 0. Germline V gene lookup returns CDR1 MNHEY and CDR2 SMNVEV (reference sequence). The CDR3 length is 13 residues. As concerns this clone: What it binds is not known.

The clonotype was recovered from a man in his forties in good health and CMV-seronegative. The chain carries TRBV27 and TRBJ2-5; 9 positions agree with TRBD2. Sequenced material: PBMCs. CDR3 amino acids: CASSLGLAETQYF. CDR3 nucleotide sequence: TGTGCCAGCAGTTTGGGACTAGCAGAGACCCAGTACTTC.